This TCR beta chain came from a study of T-cell memory formation after mild COVID-19. Whole-study findings and limits: The finding that pre-infection memory included some responding clones suggested that cross-reactive memory joined.

CDR3 length: 15 amino acids. V was clipped by 3 bases and J by 6 bases; unmatched bases: 3. TCRdb used MiXCR to reprocess the 5' RACE reads, holding one entry per CDR3 protein. This table holds 400,000 to 500,000 distinct CDR3 sequences, approximately 20% found once. A few counts support this clonotype. Its antigen is as yet unknown. V gene TRBV12-3 or TRBV12-4 combines with J gene TRBJ2-2, with 11 positions matching TRBD2. The source is an adult woman who had mild COVID-19 (a few samples of this study predate the infection). Cell type and time point are not known. Sequenced sample: PBMCs or a T cell subset sorted from them (not recorded which). The CDR3 reads CASSLTSGISGELFF. CDR3 DNA: TGTGCCAGCAGTTTGACTAGCGGGATCTCCGGGGAGCTGTTTTTT.